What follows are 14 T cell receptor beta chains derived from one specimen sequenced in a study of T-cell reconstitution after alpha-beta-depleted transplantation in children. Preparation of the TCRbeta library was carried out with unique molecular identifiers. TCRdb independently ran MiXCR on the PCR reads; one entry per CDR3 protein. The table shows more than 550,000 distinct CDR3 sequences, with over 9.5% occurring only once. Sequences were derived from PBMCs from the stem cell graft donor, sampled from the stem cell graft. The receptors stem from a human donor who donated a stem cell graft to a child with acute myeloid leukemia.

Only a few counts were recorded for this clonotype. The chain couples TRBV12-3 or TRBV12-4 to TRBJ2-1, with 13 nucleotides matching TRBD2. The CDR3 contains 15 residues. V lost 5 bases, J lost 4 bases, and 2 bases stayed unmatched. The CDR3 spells CASSTSGRAYNEQFF. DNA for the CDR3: TGTGCCAGCAGTACTAGCGGGAGGGCATACAATGAGCAGTTCTTC.

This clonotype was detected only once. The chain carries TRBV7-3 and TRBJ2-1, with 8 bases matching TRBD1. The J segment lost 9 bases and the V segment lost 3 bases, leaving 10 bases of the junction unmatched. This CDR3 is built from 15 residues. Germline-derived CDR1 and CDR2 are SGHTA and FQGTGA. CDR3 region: CASSFAGGHNVEQFF. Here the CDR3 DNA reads TGTGCCAGCAGCTTCGCAGGGGGCCACAACGTTGAGCAGTTCTTC.

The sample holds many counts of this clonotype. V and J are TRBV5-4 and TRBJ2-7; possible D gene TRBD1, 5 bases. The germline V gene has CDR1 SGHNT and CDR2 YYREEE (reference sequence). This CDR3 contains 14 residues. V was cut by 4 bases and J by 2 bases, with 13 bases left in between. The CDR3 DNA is TGTGCCAGCAGCCCGAGACAGAGTACCTACGAGCAGTACTTC. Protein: CASSPRQSTYEQYF.

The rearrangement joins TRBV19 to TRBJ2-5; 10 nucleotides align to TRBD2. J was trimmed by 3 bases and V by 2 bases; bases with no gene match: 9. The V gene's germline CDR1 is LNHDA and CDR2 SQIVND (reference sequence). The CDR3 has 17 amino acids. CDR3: CASSIRSWGTSEETQYF. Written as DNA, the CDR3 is TGTGCCAGTAGTATAAGGTCCTGGGGGACTAGCGAAGAGACCCAGTACTTC.

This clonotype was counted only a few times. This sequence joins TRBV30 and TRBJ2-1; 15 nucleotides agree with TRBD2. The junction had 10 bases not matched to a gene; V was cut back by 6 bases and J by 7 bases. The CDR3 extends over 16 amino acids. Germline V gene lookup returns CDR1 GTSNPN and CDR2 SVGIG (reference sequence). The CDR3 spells CACLWGLAGGSNEQFF. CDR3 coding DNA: TGTGCCTGCCTCTGGGGACTAGCGGGAGGATCGAATGAGCAGTTCTTC. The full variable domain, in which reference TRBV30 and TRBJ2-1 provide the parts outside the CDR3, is SQTIHQWPATLVQPVGSPLSLECTVEGTSNPNLYWYRQAAGRGLQLLFYSVGIGQISSEVPQNLSASRPQDRQFILSSKKLLLSDSGFYLCACLWGLAGGSNEQFFGPGTRLTVL.

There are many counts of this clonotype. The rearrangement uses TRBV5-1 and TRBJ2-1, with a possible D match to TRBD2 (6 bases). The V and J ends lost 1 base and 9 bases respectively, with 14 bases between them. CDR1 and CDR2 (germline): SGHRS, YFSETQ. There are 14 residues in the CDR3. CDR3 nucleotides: TGCGCCAGCAGCTTGTCCTCGGGAGCGGTTGAGCAGTTCTTC. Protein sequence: CASSLSSGAVEQFF.

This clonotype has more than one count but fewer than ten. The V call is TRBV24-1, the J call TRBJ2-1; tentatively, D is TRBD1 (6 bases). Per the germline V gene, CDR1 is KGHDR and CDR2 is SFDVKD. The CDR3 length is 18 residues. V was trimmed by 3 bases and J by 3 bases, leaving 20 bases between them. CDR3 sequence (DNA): TGTGCCACCAGTGATACCCGAATGGGACAAGTATTCTACAATGAGCAGTTCTTC. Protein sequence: CATSDTRMGQVFYNEQFF.

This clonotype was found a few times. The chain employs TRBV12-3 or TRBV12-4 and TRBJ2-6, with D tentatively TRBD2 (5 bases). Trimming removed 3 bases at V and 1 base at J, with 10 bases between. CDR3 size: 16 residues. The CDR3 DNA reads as TGTGCCAGCAGTTTCCTAGCTCTTTCTGGGGCCAACGTCCTGACTTTC. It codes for CASSFLALSGANVLTF.

CDR3 sequence reads: CASSFGDRSTDTQYF. Here the CDR3 DNA reads TGTGCCAGCAGTTTTGGCGACAGGAGCACAGATACGCAGTATTTT. This chain connects TRBV28 to TRBJ2-3, with TRBD1 as a possible D gene (6 bases). CDR1 and CDR2 (germline): MDHEN, SYDVKM. The V end was cut by 3 bases, the J end by 0 bases, with 10 bases between. This CDR3 contains 15 residues.

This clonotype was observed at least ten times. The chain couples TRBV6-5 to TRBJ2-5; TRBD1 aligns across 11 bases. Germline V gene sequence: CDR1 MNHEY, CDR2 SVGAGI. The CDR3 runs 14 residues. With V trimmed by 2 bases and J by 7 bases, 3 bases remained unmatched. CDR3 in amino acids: CASSYTGQGVTQYF. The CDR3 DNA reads TGTGCCAGCAGTTACACGGGACAGGGGGTGACCCAGTACTTC.

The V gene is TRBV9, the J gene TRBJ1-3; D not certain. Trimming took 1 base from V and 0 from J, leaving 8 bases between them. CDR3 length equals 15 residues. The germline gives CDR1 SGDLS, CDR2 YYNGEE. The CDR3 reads CASSVSGFSGNTIYF. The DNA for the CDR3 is TGTGCCAGCAGCGTATCGGGGTTCTCTGGAAACACCATATATTTT. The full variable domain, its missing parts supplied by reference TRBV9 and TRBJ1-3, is DSGVTQTPKHLITATGQRVTLRCSPRSGDLSVYWYQQSLDQGLQFLIQYYNGEERAKGNILERFSAQQFPDLHSELNLSSLELGDSALYFCASSVSGFSGNTIYFGEGSWLTVV.

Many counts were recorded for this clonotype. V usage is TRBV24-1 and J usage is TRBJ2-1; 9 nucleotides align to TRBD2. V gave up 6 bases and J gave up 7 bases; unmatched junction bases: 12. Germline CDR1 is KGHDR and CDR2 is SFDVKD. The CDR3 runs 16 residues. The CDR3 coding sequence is TGTGCCACCAGTCGGGCGCGGGAGGGCCGGAGGAATGAGCAGTTCTTC. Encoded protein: CATSRAREGRRNEQFF.

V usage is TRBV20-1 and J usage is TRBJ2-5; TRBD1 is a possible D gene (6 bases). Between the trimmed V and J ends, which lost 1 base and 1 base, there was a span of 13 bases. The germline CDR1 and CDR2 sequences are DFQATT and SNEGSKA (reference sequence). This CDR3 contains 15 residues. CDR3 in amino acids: CSARAIRDIQETQYF. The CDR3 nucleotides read TGCAGTGCTAGAGCCATCCGGGACATCCAAGAGACCCAGTACTTC.

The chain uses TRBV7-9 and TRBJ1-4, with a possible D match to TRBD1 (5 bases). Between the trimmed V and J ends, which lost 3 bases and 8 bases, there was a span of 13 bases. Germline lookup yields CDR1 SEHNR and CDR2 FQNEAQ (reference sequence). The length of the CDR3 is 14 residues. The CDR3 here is CASSFPAGGEKLFF. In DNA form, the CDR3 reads TGTGCCAGCAGCTTCCCCGCCGGGGGGGAAAAACTGTTTTTT.